This passage covers 20 T cell receptor beta chains from one sample sequenced in a study of pediatric ulcerative colitis. TCRdb's table, derived via immunoSEQ multiplex PCR, lists solely in-frame clones and lacks some. Here the sample spans fewer than 45,000 clones, over 80% being singletons. Sample: blood. Receptors originate from a girl aged 10 to 17 with moderate ulcerative colitis.

The chain combines TRBV27 with TRBJ1-1, with D uncertain. Germline V gene data show CDR1 as MNHEY and CDR2 as SMNVEV (reference sequence). This CDR3 comprises 14 residues. V lost 1 base and J lost 5, with 11 bases in between. In DNA form, the CDR3 reads TGTGCCAGCAGTTTATTGGATCGAGGGACTGAAGCTTTCTTT. Translated, it gives CASSLLDRGTEAFF.

The table lists this clone with a few counts. The chain has TRBV7-9 and TRBJ2-3; D is unresolved. This CDR3 contains 16 residues. V lost 0 bases and J 0 bases, leaving 10 bases between the germline ends. Germline V gives CDR1 SEHNR, CDR2 FQNEAQ (reference sequence). The CDR3 sequence is CASSLAVVGSTDTQYF. CDR3 DNA sequence: TGTGCCAGCAGCTTAGCGGTGGTCGGGAGCACAGATACGCAGTATTTT.

The CDR3 DNA reads TGTGCCACCAGCAGAGATTTACCCAAGGGGATAGTTTCACCCCTCCACTTT. It is translated as CATSRDLPKGIVSPLHF. The chain uses TRBV15 and TRBJ1-6; possibly TRBD1 for D (5 bases). This CDR3 region has 17 residues. V shed 0 bases and J shed 9 bases, with 18 bases lying between them. Germline lookup yields CDR1 LNHNV and CDR2 YYDKDF (reference sequence).

The chain carries TRBV10-1 and TRBJ2-2, with D possibly matching TRBD2 (5 bases). With 0 bases removed from V and 6 bases from J, the gap between germline ends came to 11 bases. The CDR3 contains 15 residues. Germline V CDR1 and CDR2: WNHNN, SYGVQD (reference sequence). The CDR3 bases are TGCGCCAGCAGTGAGTCGTGGGAGAAGGCCGGGGAGCTGTTTTTT. Residues: CASSESWEKAGELFF.

This rearrangement joins TRBV9 to TRBJ1-2; D possibly corresponds to TRBD1 (5 bases). Germline CDR1 SGDLS, CDR2 YYNGEE. The ends were cut back, 0 bases at V and 13 bases at J, with 13 bases in the middle. This CDR3 is built from 12 residues. In DNA form, the CDR3 reads TGTGCCAGCAGCGTAGTGGGGCGCCTGATCACCTTC. Translating it yields CASSVVGRLITF.

This sequence joins TRBV30 and TRBJ2-3; D unclear. CDR1 and CDR2 (germline): GTSNPN, SVGIG (reference sequence). Trimming took off 1 base at V and 7 bases at J, with 6 bases between the two ends. The CDR3 runs 11 residues. The CDR3 DNA follows: TGTGCCTGGAGTGCCCCAAATACGCAGTATTTT. Amino acids: CAWSAPNTQYF. The full variable domain, rest sourced from reference TRBV30 and TRBJ2-3, is SQTIHQWPATLVQPVGSPLSLECTVEGTSNPNLYWYRQAAGRGLQLLFYSVGIGQISSEVPQNLSASRPQDRQFILSSKKLLLSDSGFYLCAWSAPNTQYFGPGTRLTVL.

The V and J genes are TRBV2 and TRBJ2-5; 13 bases are shared with TRBD2. This CDR3 region has 17 residues. The V gene end was trimmed by 3 bases and the J gene end by 5 bases; junction bases not matched to a gene: 9. In germline, CDR1 is SNHLY, CDR2 FYNNEI. CDR3 DNA sequence: TGTGCCAGCAGTGACCTCGGCGGACTAGCGGGAGAGGAGACCCAGTACTTC. It translates to CASSDLGGLAGEETQYF.

V gene TRBV9 combines with J gene TRBJ2-5; D assignment may be TRBD1 or TRBD2 (5 bases each). The CDR3 loop spans 15 amino acids. Germline V gene lookup returns CDR1 SGDLS and CDR2 YYNGEE. With 4 bases removed from V and 3 bases from J, the gap between germline ends came to 16 bases. The CDR3 region is CASSPTGTSEETQYF. The CDR3 DNA is TGTGCCAGCAGCCCGACCGGGACCTCGGAAGAGACCCAGTACTTC.

The V call is TRBV6-5, the J call TRBJ1-1; D not resolved. Germline CDR1 MNHEY, CDR2 SVGAGI. The CDR3 sequence is 13 residues long. V lost 0 bases and J 3 bases, leaving 5 bases between the germline ends. The CDR3 spells CASSYSRYTEAFF. As DNA, the CDR3 is TGTGCCAGCAGTTACTCGAGGTACACTGAAGCTTTCTTT.

The chain combines TRBV6-5 with TRBJ2-5; TRBD1 agrees at 7 bases. J lost 2 bases, V lost 0 bases, and 6 bases had no gene match. The CDR3 extends over 16 amino acids. Germline V gives CDR1 MNHEY, CDR2 SVGAGI. CDR3 in DNA: TGTGCCAGCAGTTACTCGACAGGGACAAATCAAGAGACCCAGTACTTC. It yields the protein CASSYSTGTNQETQYF.

The chain combines TRBV2 with TRBJ1-1, with D perhaps matching TRBD1 (6 bases). Germline V gene data show CDR1 as SNHLY and CDR2 as FYNNEI. The CDR3 runs 13 residues. V was shortened by 4 bases and J by 4 bases, with 10 bases between the two germline ends. The chain's CDR3 is CASSVPQGTEAFF. CDR3 sequence (DNA): TGTGCCAGCAGTGTCCCACAGGGCACTGAAGCTTTCTTT. The full variable domain, with the rest looked up from reference TRBV2 and TRBJ1-1, is EPEVTQTPSHQVTQMGQEVILRCVPISNHLYFYWYRQILGQKVEFLVSFYNNEISEKSEIFDDQFSVERPDGSNFTLKIRSTKLEDSAMYFCASSVPQGTEAFFGQGTRLTVV.

This chain connects TRBV10-3 to TRBJ1-6, with 9 bases matching TRBD1. Looked up from germline, CDR1 is ENHRY and CDR2 is SYGVKD. CDR3 length equals 13 residues. With 6 bases clipped from V and 7 bases from J, the junction kept 1 base outside the gene matches. The CDR3 reads CAIRGTGNSPLHF. The DNA for the CDR3 is TGTGCCATCAGAGGGACAGGGAATTCACCCCTCCACTTT.

This clone was seen a single time. The rearrangement links TRBV2 to TRBJ2-7; TRBD2 matches 10 bases. From germline, CDR1 is SNHLY and CDR2 FYNNEI. The CDR3 consists of 13 residues. The J segment lost 5 bases and the V segment lost 8 bases, leaving 6 bases of the junction unmatched. This CDR3 is CASGTLAGDEQYF. The CDR3 DNA is TGTGCCAGCGGTACCCTAGCGGGAGACGAGCAGTACTTC. The variable domain in full, completed from reference TRBV2 and TRBJ2-7, reads EPEVTQTPSHQVTQMGQEVILRCVPISNHLYFYWYRQILGQKVEFLVSFYNNEISEKSEIFDDQFSVERPDGSNFTLKIRSTKLEDSAMYFCASGTLAGDEQYFGPGTRLTVT.

The rearrangement joins TRBV2 to TRBJ2-7; D might be TRBD1 (6 bases). The ends were cut back, 7 bases at V and 3 bases at J, with 19 bases in the middle. The germline V gene encodes CDR1 SNHLY and CDR2 FYNNEI. The CDR3 is 15 residues long. CDR3 loop: CASTPTRGSFYEQYF. The CDR3 DNA sequence: TGTGCCAGCACCCCGACCAGGGGCAGCTTCTACGAGCAGTACTTC. The full variable domain, rest sourced from reference TRBV2 and TRBJ2-7, is EPEVTQTPSHQVTQMGQEVILRCVPISNHLYFYWYRQILGQKVEFLVSFYNNEISEKSEIFDDQFSVERPDGSNFTLKIRSTKLEDSAMYFCASTPTRGSFYEQYFGPGTRLTVT.

The genes are TRBV28 and TRBJ1-3, with TRBD1 identical over 8 bases. With V trimmed by 1 base and J by 0 bases, 2 bases remained unmatched. Germline CDR1 and CDR2: MDHEN and SYDVKM. This CDR3 region has 16 residues. The CDR3 loop reads CASSLFGQGSGNTIYF. The CDR3 coding sequence is TGTGCCAGCAGTTTATTTGGACAGGGCTCTGGAAACACCATATATTTT.

V and J are TRBV5-4 and TRBJ1-1; D is unclear. The V end was cut by 6 bases, the J end by 4 bases, with 19 bases between. Germline lookup yields CDR1 SGHNT and CDR2 YYREEE (reference sequence). The CDR3 extends over 15 amino acids. CDR3 coding DNA: TGTGCCAGCACCGCGGACGGTCTGAGAGGCACTGAAGCTTTCTTT. This sequence encodes CASTADGLRGTEAFF.

This clone occurred once. The chain links TRBV14 to TRBJ2-2; D remains unclear. V was pared by 4 bases and J by 6 bases, with 15 bases between. The CDR3 has 15 residues. Looked up from germline, CDR1 is SGHDN and CDR2 is FVKESK. CDR3 in amino acids: CASSPLLGFPGELFF. CDR3 DNA: TGTGCCAGCAGCCCCTTACTTGGCTTCCCCGGGGAGCTGTTTTTT.

The chain carries TRBV10-1 and TRBJ2-4, with D perhaps TRBD1 or TRBD2 (6 bases each). Germline CDR1 reads WNHNN; CDR2 reads SYGVQD (reference sequence). Trimming removed 6 bases at V and 6 bases at J, with 12 bases between. This CDR3 spans 13 amino acids. The CDR3 loop is CASSRGLGNIQYF. The CDR3 DNA follows: TGCGCCAGCAGCAGGGGACTTGGAAACATTCAGTACTTC.

The V call is TRBV6-5, the J call TRBJ1-4, with a tentative D call TRBD1 (6 bases). V shed 1 base and J shed 8 bases, with 17 bases lying between them. The CDR3 extends over 16 amino acids. Germline assignment: CDR1 MNHEY and CDR2 SVGAGI. This chain's CDR3 is CASSYLGTPNGEKLFF. DNA for the CDR3: TGTGCCAGCAGTTACTTAGGGACACCTAATGGGGAAAAACTGTTTTTT.

V is TRBV2 and J is TRBJ2-5, with D hard to call. Germline V gene data show CDR1 as SNHLY and CDR2 as FYNNEI. Trimming pared 0 bases from V and 7 bases from J, leaving 15 bases between. CDR3 length: 15 residues. The CDR3 nucleotides read TGTGCCAGCAGTGAAGCGCCCCGCCTGGGTGGGACCCAGTACTTC. This encodes CASSEAPRLGGTQYF.